The source of this T cell receptor beta chain is a study of T cell responses to AZD1222 COVID-19 vaccine. Overall study findings and caveats: The sample set comprised mostly white British donors with more females, and clonal diversity was possibly underestimated. Reportedly, nearly half the spike-specific TCRs target unmutated variant regions. Among vaccine-associated CD4 TCRs, coverage spanned spike, with dominance at 160-218 and 743-854.

Clones were sequenced by immunoSEQ multiplex PCR, and TCRdb holds only the in-frame ones, with some missing. The table includes approximately 100,000 clones, 75% to 90% detected once. A word on this clone: Its antigen is undetermined.

This CDR3 comprises 11 residues. Germline values: CDR1 MDHEN, CDR2 SYDVKM. V dropped 4 bases and J dropped 9 bases, with 7 bases sitting between them. The input for sequencing was peripheral blood, taken on day 0 of AZD1222 vaccination. The V gene is TRBV28, the J gene TRBJ1-5; D uncertain. The source of this sequence is an adult in good health. The CDR3 bases are TGTGCCAGCAGTTCCCACCGGCCCCAGCATTTT. It encodes CASSSHRPQHF.